These 9 T cell receptor beta chains came from one sample sequenced in a study of vaccination and CD4 T cells after COVID-19 (dated by TCRdb to the early 2020s). The receptor library was made with PCR. Sequenced on an Illumina iSeq 100. TCR sequencing of DNA from cultured CD4+ T cells used the Oncomine TCR Beta short-read assay at the Johns Hopkins FTIC core. TCRdb reanalyzed the raw reads on its own, using fastp at Q25 for trimming and MiXCR for clone calling, and kept in-frame beta chains. Rows with one shared CDR3 protein collapse into an entry with the most common genes and DNA. This sample has approximately 16,000 distinct CDR3 sequences in its table, and about 33% of those were observed once. The ten largest clones capture roughly a sixth of the sample. The treatment or condition label, read with the paper, signifies: approximately 10-day PBMC culture with coronavirus spike peptide pools or control peptides (ViraFEST assay).

No cognate antigen is known for these TCRs. Sequenced sample: cultured CD4+ T cells from blood. The receptors were gathered from a human donor with COVID-19.

The V call is TRBV6-1, the J call TRBJ1-1; D is possibly TRBD1 (6 bases). There are 13 residues in the CDR3. Germline CDR1 reads MNHNS; CDR2 reads SASEGT. V shed 6 bases and J shed 1 base, with 9 bases lying between them. The CDR3 here is CASRGAGNTEAFF. DNA of the CDR3: TGTGCCAGCAGGGGGGCAGGGAACACTGAAGCTTTCTTT.

The genes are TRBV19 and TRBJ2-5, with 8 nucleotides matching TRBD1. V dropped 6 bases and J dropped 4; count of bases not matched to a gene: 7. The CDR3 sequence is 14 residues long. Germline V gives CDR1 LNHDA, CDR2 SQIVND (reference sequence). CDR3 bases: TGTGCCAGTAGAAATTCAGGGGGCGGAGAGACCCAGTACTTC. Its protein product is CASRNSGGGETQYF.

The chain employs TRBV6-1 and TRBJ1-2; a weak D match, TRBD1 (6 bases). V lost 6 bases to trimming and J lost 0 bases, with 14 bases between them. The CDR3 spans 15 residues. Looked up from germline, CDR1 is MNHNS and CDR2 is SASEGT. The CDR3 loop is CASREQGRPNYGYTF. Written as DNA, the CDR3 is TGTGCCAGCAGAGAACAGGGACGACCTAACTATGGCTACACCTTC.

The rearrangement links TRBV11-1 to TRBJ1-1; D uncertain. Trimming left V 5 bases short and J 3 bases short, with 10 bases between. Per the germline V gene, CDR1 is SGHAT and CDR2 is FQDESV (reference sequence). The CDR3 has 13 residues. The CDR3 here is CASSREFDTEAFF. Written as DNA, the CDR3 is TGTGCCAGCAGCAGGGAGTTCGACACTGAAGCTTTCTTT.

This clonotype was counted a few times. CDR3 DNA sequence: TGTGCCAGCAGCTTAGATAGCAGGTATTCCTACGAGCAGTACTTC. Residues: CASSLDSRYSYEQYF. The chain joins TRBV7-2 to TRBJ2-7; D gene unclear. Germline CDR1 is SGHTA and CDR2 is FQGNSA. Trimming stripped 1 base from V and 1 base from J, with 11 bases between. The CDR3 contains 15 residues.

The genes are TRBV7-9 and TRBJ2-3; 14 bases match TRBD2. V shed 3 bases and J 5 bases; nucleotides not matched to a gene: 10. Germline assignment: CDR1 SEHNR and CDR2 FQNEAQ (reference sequence). The length of the CDR3 is 18 residues. In nucleotides, the CDR3 is TGTGCCAGCAGCTTCCAAGGGACTAGCGGGGGTCGGTTAGATACGCAGTATTTT. Its protein is CASSFQGTSGGRLDTQYF.

This clonotype was observed a few times. The rearrangement uses TRBV7-3 and TRBJ2-5; 8 bases are shared with TRBD2. Germline CDR1 SGHTA, CDR2 FQGTGA. The V gene end was trimmed by 3 bases and the J gene end by 4 bases; junction bases not matched to a gene: 7. The CDR3 runs 15 residues. CDR3 DNA sequence: TGTGCCAGCAGCTTTGGCCGGGGGGGCGGAGAGACCCAGTACTTC. Amino acids: CASSFGRGGGETQYF.

The rearrangement joins TRBV5-8 to TRBJ1-6, with a tentative D call TRBD1 (5 bases). The V gene's germline CDR1 is SGHTS and CDR2 YDEGEE. V lost 0 bases, J lost 7 bases, and 8 bases lay in between. The CDR3 loop spans 14 amino acids. The CDR3 DNA sequence: TGTGCCAGCAGCTTGGCCGGGGGGAATTCACCCCTCCACTTT. It specifies CASSLAGGNSPLHF.

The V gene is TRBV4-2, the J gene TRBJ1-2, with 7 bases matching TRBD1. This CDR3 comprises 16 residues. V shed 4 bases and J 2 bases; nucleotides not matched to a gene: 10. In germline, CDR1 is LGHNA, CDR2 YNFKEQ. The DNA for the CDR3 is TGTGCCAGCAGCCCCGACAGGGATTATCAAAACTATGGCTACACCTTC. This translates into CASSPDRDYQNYGYTF.